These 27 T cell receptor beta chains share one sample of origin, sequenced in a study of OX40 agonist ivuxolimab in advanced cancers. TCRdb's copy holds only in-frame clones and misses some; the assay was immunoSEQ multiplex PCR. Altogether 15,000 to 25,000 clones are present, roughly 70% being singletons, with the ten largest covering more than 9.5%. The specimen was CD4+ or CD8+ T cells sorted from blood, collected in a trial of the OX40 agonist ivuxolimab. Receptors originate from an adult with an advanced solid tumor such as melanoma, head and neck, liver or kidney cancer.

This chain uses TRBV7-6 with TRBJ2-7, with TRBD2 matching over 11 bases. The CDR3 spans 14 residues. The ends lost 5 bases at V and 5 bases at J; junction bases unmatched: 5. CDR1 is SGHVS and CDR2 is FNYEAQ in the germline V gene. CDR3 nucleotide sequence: TGTGCCAGCAGCCCACTAGCGGGAGCGGACGAGCAGTACTTC. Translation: CASSPLAGADEQYF.

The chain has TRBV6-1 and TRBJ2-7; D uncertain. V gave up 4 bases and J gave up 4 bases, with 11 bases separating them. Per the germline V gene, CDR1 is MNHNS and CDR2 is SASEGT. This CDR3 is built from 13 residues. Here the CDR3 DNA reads TGTGCCAGCAGTGCCTCCTTAGGTTACGAGCAGTACTTC. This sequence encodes CASSASLGYEQYF.

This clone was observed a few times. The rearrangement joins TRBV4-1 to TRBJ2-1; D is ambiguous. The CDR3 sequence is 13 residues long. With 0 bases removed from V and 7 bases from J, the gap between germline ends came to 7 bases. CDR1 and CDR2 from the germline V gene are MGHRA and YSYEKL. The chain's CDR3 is CASSQDVGNEQFF. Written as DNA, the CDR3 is TGCGCCAGCAGCCAAGATGTGGGAAATGAGCAGTTCTTC.

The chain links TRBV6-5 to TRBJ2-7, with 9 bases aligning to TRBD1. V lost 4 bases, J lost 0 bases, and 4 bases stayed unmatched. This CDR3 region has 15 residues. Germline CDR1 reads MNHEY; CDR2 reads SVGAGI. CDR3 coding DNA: TGTGCCAGCAGTTCCTCACAGGGGGCCTCCTACGAGCAGTACTTC. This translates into CASSSSQGASYEQYF.

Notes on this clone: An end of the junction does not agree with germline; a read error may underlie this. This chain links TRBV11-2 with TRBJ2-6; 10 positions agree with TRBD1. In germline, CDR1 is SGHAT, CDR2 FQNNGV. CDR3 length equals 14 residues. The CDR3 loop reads CASSLWDRGLLVSF. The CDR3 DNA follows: TGTGCCAGCAGCTTATGGGACAGGGGCCTCCTTGTGTCTTTC.

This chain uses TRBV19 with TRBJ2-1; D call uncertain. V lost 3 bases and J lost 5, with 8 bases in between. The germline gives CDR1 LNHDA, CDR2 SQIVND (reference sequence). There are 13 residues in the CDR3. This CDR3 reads CASSIRLNNEQFF. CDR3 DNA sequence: TGTGCCAGTAGTATCAGGTTGAACAATGAGCAGTTCTTC.

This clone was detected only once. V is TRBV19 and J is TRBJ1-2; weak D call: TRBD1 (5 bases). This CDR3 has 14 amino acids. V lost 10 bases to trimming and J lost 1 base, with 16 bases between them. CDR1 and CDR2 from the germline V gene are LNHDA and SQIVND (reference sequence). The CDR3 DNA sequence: TGTGCCACCCAGAAGCGGGGGATTAACTATGGCTACACCTTC. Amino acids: CATQKRGINYGYTF.

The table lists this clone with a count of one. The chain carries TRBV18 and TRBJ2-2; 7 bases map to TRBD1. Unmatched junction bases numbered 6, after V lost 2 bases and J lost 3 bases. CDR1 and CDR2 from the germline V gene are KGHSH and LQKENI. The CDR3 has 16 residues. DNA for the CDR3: TGTGCCAGCTCACCAAGGGGGCAGGGATACACCGGGGAGCTGTTTTTT. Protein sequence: CASSPRGQGYTGELFF.

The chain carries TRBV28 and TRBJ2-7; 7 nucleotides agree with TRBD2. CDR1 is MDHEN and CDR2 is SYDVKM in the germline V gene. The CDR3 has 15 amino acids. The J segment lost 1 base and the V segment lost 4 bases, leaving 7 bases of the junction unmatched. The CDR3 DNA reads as TGTGCCAGCAGTTCCCCAGCGGGATATTCCTACGAGCAGTACTTC. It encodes CASSSPAGYSYEQYF.

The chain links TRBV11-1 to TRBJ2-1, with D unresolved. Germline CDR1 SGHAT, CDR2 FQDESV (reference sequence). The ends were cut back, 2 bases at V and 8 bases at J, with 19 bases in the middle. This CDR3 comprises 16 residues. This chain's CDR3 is CASSLSRSDYWDEQFF. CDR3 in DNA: TGTGCCAGCAGCTTATCCAGGAGTGATTATTGGGATGAGCAGTTCTTC.

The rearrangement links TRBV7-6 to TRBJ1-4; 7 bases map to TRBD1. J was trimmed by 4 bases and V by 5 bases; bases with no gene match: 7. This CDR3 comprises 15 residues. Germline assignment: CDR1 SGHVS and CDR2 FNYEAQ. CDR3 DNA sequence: TGTGCCAGCAGCAGTCGGACAGGCATTAATGAAAAACTGTTTTTT. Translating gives CASSSRTGINEKLFF.

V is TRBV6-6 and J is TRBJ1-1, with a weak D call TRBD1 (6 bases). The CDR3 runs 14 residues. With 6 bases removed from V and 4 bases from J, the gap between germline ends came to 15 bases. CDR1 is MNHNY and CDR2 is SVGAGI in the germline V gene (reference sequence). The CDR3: CASSLTKGGTEAFF. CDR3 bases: TGTGCCAGCAGCCTCACTAAGGGGGGCACTGAAGCTTTCTTT.

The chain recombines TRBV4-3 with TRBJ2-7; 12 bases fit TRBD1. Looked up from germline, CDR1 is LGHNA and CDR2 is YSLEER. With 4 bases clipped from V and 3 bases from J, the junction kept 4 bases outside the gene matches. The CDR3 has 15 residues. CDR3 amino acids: CASSPGQGADYEQYF. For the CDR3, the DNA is TGCGCCAGCAGCCCGGGACAGGGGGCGGACTACGAGCAGTACTTC.

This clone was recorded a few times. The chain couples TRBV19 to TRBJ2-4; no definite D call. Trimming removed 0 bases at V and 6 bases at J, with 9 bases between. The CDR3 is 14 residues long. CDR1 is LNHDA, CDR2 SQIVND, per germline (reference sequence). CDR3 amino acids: CASSIDYTLNIQYF. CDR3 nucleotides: TGTGCCAGTAGTATAGACTATACCCTAAACATTCAGTACTTC.

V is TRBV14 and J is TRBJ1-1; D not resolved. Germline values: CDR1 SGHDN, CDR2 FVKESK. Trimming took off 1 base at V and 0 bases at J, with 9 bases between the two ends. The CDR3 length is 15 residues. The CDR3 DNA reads TGTGCCAGCAGCCAAGGAGGTTCGGTGAACACTGAAGCTTTCTTT. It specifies CASSQGGSVNTEAFF. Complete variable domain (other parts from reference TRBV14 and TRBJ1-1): EAGVTQFPSHSVIEKGQTVTLRCDPISGHDNLYWYRRVMGKEIKFLLHFVKESKQDESGMPNNRFLAERTGGTYSTLKVQPAELEDSGVYFCASSQGGSVNTEAFFGQGTRLTVV.

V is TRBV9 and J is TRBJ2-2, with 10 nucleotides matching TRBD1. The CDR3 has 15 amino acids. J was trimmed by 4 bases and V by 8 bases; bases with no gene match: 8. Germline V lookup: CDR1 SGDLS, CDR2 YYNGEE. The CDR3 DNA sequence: TGTGCCAGGGAGGGGGGACAGGGGTGCACCGGGGAGCTGTTTTTT. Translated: CAREGGQGCTGELFF.

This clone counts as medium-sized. This CDR3 is CASSLGKGRHF. The CDR3 DNA reads as TGTGCCAGCAGTCTTGGTAAAGGACGGCATTTT. The genes are TRBV28 and TRBJ1-5, with D hard to call. V was clipped by 5 bases and J by 15 bases, with 14 bases between them. Germline V CDR1 and CDR2: MDHEN, SYDVKM. The CDR3 is made up of 11 amino acids.

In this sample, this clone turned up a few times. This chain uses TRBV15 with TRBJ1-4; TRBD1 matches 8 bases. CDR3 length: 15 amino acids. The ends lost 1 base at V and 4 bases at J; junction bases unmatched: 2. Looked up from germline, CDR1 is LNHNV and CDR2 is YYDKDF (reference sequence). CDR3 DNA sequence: TGTGCCACCAGCAGAGCACAGGGGGATAATGAAAAACTGTTTTTT. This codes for CATSRAQGDNEKLFF.

CDR3 nucleotide sequence: TGTGCCAGCAGCTCTACGGGCGGTGAGCAGTTCTTC. Encoded protein: CASSSTGGEQFF. The chain combines TRBV7-8 with TRBJ2-1; no clear D gene. The germline V and J ends were trimmed by 4 bases and 9 bases, with 10 bases remaining between them. Germline V CDR1 and CDR2: SGHVS, FQNEAQ. CDR3 length: 12 residues.

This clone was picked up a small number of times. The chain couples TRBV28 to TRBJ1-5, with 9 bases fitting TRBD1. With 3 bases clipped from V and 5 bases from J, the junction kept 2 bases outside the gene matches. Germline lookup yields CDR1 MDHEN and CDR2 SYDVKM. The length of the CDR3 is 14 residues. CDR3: CASSLGTGYQPQHF. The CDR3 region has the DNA TGTGCCAGCAGTTTGGGGACAGGGTATCAGCCCCAGCATTTT.

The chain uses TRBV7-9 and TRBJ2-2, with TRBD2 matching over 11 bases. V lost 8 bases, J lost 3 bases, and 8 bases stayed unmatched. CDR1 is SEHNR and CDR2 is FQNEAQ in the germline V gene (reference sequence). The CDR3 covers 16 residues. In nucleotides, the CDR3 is TGTGCCAGCCTCACTAGCGGGGGAGATTACACCGGGGAGCTGTTTTTT. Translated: CASLTSGGDYTGELFF.

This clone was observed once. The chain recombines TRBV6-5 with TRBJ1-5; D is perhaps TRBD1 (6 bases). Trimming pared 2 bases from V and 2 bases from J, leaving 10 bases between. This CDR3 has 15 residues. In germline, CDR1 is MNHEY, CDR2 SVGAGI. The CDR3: CASSYGGPGNQPQHF. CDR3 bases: TGTGCCAGCAGTTACGGGGGGCCGGGCAATCAGCCCCAGCATTTT.

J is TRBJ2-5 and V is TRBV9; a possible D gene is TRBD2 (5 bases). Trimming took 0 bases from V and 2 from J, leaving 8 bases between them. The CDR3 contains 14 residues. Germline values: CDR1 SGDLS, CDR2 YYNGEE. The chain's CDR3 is CASSVEEEQETQYF. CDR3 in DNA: TGTGCCAGCAGCGTAGAGGAGGAGCAAGAGACCCAGTACTTC.

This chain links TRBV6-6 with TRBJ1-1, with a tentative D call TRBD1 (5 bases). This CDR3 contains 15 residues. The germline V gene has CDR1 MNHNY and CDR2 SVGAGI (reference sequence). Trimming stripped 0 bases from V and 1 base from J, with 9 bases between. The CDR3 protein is CASSYSARGNTEAFF. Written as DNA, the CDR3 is TGTGCCAGCAGTTACTCGGCGAGGGGGAACACTGAAGCTTTCTTT.

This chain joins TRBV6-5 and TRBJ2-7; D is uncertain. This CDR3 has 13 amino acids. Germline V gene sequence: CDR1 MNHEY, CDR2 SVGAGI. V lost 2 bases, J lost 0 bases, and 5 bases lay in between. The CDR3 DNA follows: TGTGCCAGCAGTTACGGGGTCTCCTACGAGCAGTACTTC. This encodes CASSYGVSYEQYF.

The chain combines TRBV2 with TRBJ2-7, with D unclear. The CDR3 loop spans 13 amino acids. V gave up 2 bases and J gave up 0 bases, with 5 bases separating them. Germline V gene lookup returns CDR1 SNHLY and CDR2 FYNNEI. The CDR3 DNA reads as TGTGCCAGCAGTGAAAGCTACTCCTACGAGCAGTACTTC. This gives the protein CASSESYSYEQYF.

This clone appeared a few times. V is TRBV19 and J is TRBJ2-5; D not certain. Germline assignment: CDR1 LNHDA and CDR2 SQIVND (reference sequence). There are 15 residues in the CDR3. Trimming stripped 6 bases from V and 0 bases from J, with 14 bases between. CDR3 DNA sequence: TGTGCCAGTAGGCAGACTGGGATGTACCAAGAGACCCAGTACTTC. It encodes CASRQTGMYQETQYF.